This T cell receptor (beta chain) was captured by sequencing in a study of blood T cells in healthy people across ages. The sample holds one count of this clonotype. Combining a sample-barcoded 5' primer with a J-beta primer mix, a second PCR ran for roughly 7 to 12 cycles. TCRdb re-analysed the 5' RACE reads in MiXCR, keeping a single row per CDR3 protein. The data show about 580,000 distinct CDR3 sequences, around 48% seen once. Germline assignment: CDR1 MNHEY and CDR2 SVGAGI. CDR3 size: 15 residues. The sample comprised blood. The receptor was isolated from a man older than 75 in good health. This sequence joins TRBV6-5 and TRBJ2-1, with D possibly being TRBD2 (5 bases). The tail of the sequence fits TRBJ2-7 better, so the J call may be wrong. The CDR3 sequence: CASSYAGRPNNEQYF. Written as DNA, the CDR3 is TGTGCCAGCAGTTACGCGGGCAGACCGAACAATGAGCAGTACTTC.